The present TCR beta chain was sequenced within a study of cytomegalovirus exposure and HLA in healthy donors. Study information: The 95 to 150 validation repertoires used a platform that matched the one used for the roughly 700 first-cohort repertoires, as a later analysis reported.

This clone occurred a few times. Method: immunoSEQ multiplex PCR; TCRdb's copy keeps in-frame clones and lacks some. The sample has 100,000 to 150,000 clones, over 85% seen once. An approximately 130-subject validation cohort, separate from the roughly 680-subject first cohort, supplied the donors. The CDR3 is 15 amino acids. Deletions cut 8 bases from V and 0 bases from J, with 14 bases between. Germline lookup yields CDR1 MNHNS and CDR2 SASEGT. J is TRBJ1-5 and V is TRBV6-1, with D perhaps TRBD1 (6 bases). The sequenced sample consisted of PBMCs. The receptor's source is a woman aged 18-29 years in good health and CMV-seronegative. The CDR3 is CASGSHRDSNQPQHF. The CDR3 DNA sequence: TGTGCCAGCGGATCACACAGGGATAGCAATCAGCCCCAGCATTTT.